These 19 T cell receptor beta chains originate from one sample sequenced in a study of blood T cell repertoires in COVID-19. This table comes from immunoSEQ multiplex PCR, and its TCRdb copy is limited to in-frame clones, with some not included. Counted here are around 100,000 clones, around four fifths occurring once; the ten biggest clones make up around 0.77%. Sequenced material: peripheral blood. Receptor source: a woman aged 70-85 years with acute or convalescent COVID-19.

The chain uses TRBV30 and TRBJ1-4; D is possibly TRBD1 (5 bases). Germline CDR1 and CDR2: GTSNPN and SVGIG (reference sequence). CDR3 size: 14 residues. Trimming stripped 0 bases from V and 7 bases from J, with 12 bases between. The CDR3 DNA follows: TGTGCCTGGAGTGTAAGGAGGGACGGTGAAAAACTGTTTTTT. Protein sequence: CAWSVRRDGEKLFF.

The rearrangement joins TRBV5-1 to TRBJ2-5; 8 nucleotides match TRBD1. J gave up 2 bases and V 0 bases, and 3 bases lay outside the gene matches. CDR1 is SGHRS and CDR2 is YFSETQ in the germline V gene. The CDR3 length is 15 residues. The DNA of the CDR3 is TGCGCCAGCAGCTTGGACGGGACAGGTCAAGAGACCCAGTACTTC. Protein sequence: CASSLDGTGQETQYF.

This chain joins TRBV19 and TRBJ2-3, with a weak D call TRBD1 (6 bases). The germline V and J ends were trimmed by 5 bases and 0 bases, with 9 bases remaining between them. The CDR3 has 14 amino acids. Germline V lookup: CDR1 LNHDA, CDR2 SQIVND (reference sequence). CDR3 bases: TGTGCCAGTAGTGGCCAGGGGAGCACAGATACGCAGTATTTT. This sequence encodes CASSGQGSTDTQYF.

This chain uses TRBV7-9 with TRBJ1-1, with D maybe TRBD1 (6 bases). The CDR3 consists of 15 residues. V lost 5 bases and J 4 bases, leaving 17 bases between the germline ends. Germline CDR1 and CDR2: SEHNR and FQNEAQ (reference sequence). This CDR3 is CASSPPKGVSTEAFF. CDR3 sequence (DNA): TGTGCCAGCAGCCCGCCAAAGGGGGTAAGCACTGAAGCTTTCTTT.

V and J are TRBV6-6 and TRBJ2-5; 7 bases are a match to TRBD1. V gave up 2 bases and J gave up 7 bases; unmatched junction bases: 7. This CDR3 has 14 amino acids. The germline CDR1 and CDR2 sequences are MNHNY and SVGAGI (reference sequence). DNA for the CDR3: TGTGCCAGCAGTTACCACCAGGGGGAAGCGACCCAGTACTTC. As protein: CASSYHQGEATQYF.

Written as DNA, the CDR3 is TGTGCCAGCAGCCAGACAGGGAACTATGGCTACACCTTC. Translation: CASSQTGNYGYTF. The J gene is TRBJ1-2, the V gene TRBV14, with 7 bases lining up with TRBD1. After removal of 3 bases from V and 2 bases from J, the junction contained 0 bases not matched to a gene. Germline lookup yields CDR1 SGHDN and CDR2 FVKESK. The CDR3 covers 13 residues.

The rearrangement joins TRBV5-1 to TRBJ1-5, with D tentatively TRBD1 (6 bases). This CDR3 region has 15 residues. CDR1 is SGHRS, CDR2 YFSETQ, per germline. Trimming shortened V by 4 bases and J by 4 bases, and 15 bases separated the two germline ends. The CDR3 nucleotides are TGCGCCAGCAGCCTGGGGGGGCAGAATAATCAGCCCCAGCATTTT. Protein product: CASSLGGQNNQPQHF.

The chain couples TRBV5-1 to TRBJ2-7, with D perhaps TRBD2 (7 bases). The CDR3 has 14 residues. V dropped 7 bases and J dropped 6 bases, with 20 bases sitting between them. CDR1 is SGHRS and CDR2 is YFSETQ in the germline V gene. DNA of the CDR3: TGCGCCAGCCGCCGGGAGGTTGGGGGGCTCGAGCAGTACTTC. Protein sequence: CASRREVGGLEQYF. Full variable domain (missing parts from reference TRBV5-1 and TRBJ2-7): KAGVTQTPRYLIKTRGQQVTLSCSPISGHRSVSWYQQTPGQGLQFLFEYFSETQRNKGNFPGRFSGRQFSNSRSEMNVSTLELGDSALYLCASRREVGGLEQYFGPGTRLTVT.

The chain links TRBV9 to TRBJ2-1; no clear D gene. CDR1 and CDR2 from the germline V gene are SGDLS and YYNGEE. Trimming removed 3 bases from V and 4 bases from J, with 8 bases in between. There are 13 residues in the CDR3. The CDR3 bases are TGTGCCAGCAGCGCCAGAGGTTACAATGAGCAGTTCTTC. As protein: CASSARGYNEQFF.

The chain carries TRBV27 and TRBJ2-1; 7 bases are shared with TRBD1. Germline V gene sequence: CDR1 MNHEY, CDR2 SMNVEV (reference sequence). The CDR3 length is 14 residues. The V and J ends lost 6 bases and 4 bases, in that order; junction bases with no gene match: 6. The CDR3 protein is CASSPGQVYNEQFF. The CDR3 bases are TGTGCCAGCAGCCCTGGACAGGTGTACAATGAGCAGTTCTTC.

The chain has TRBV7-8 and TRBJ2-7; 8 nucleotides line up with TRBD1. The CDR3 totals 14 residues. CDR1 is SGHVS, CDR2 FQNEAQ, per germline. With 5 bases clipped from V and 2 bases from J, the junction kept 5 bases outside the gene matches. In DNA form, the CDR3 reads TGTGCCAGCAGCCCGACAGGGGCTCCCTACGAGCAGTACTTC. Encoded protein: CASSPTGAPYEQYF.

The V call is TRBV6-6, the J call TRBJ2-1; TRBD2 agrees at 12 bases. V lost 4 bases, J lost 4 bases, and 2 bases stayed unmatched. In germline, CDR1 is MNHNY, CDR2 SVGAGI (reference sequence). The CDR3 is 15 residues long. The CDR3 region has the DNA TGTGCCAGCAGTTTCCTAGCGGGAGGGTACAATGAGCAGTTCTTC. It is translated as CASSFLAGGYNEQFF.

The chain links TRBV19 to TRBJ1-1; 7 nucleotides match TRBD1. The CDR3 has 15 residues. Germline CDR1 LNHDA, CDR2 SQIVND (reference sequence). V shed 1 base and J 0 bases; nucleotides not matched to a gene: 2. This CDR3 is CASSIATGVNTEAFF. The CDR3 DNA reads TGTGCCAGTAGTATAGCAACAGGGGTGAACACTGAAGCTTTCTTT.

The chain has TRBV27 and TRBJ2-1; 8 bases align to TRBD2. V was clipped by 6 bases and J by 4 bases; unmatched bases: 8. Germline CDR1 reads MNHEY; CDR2 reads SMNVEV (reference sequence). This CDR3 comprises 15 residues. In DNA, the CDR3 is TGTGCCAGCAGGTCCAGCGGGGGCTCTTACAATGAGCAGTTCTTC. It yields the protein CASRSSGGSYNEQFF.

This sequence joins TRBV5-1 and TRBJ2-2; D is ambiguous. The CDR3 is 14 amino acids. The germline gives CDR1 SGHRS, CDR2 YFSETQ. Deletions cut 0 bases from V and 0 bases from J, with 3 bases between. The CDR3 is CASSLDTNTGELFF. CDR3 nucleotide sequence: TGCGCCAGCAGCTTGGACACGAACACCGGGGAGCTGTTTTTT.

The chain recombines TRBV5-1 with TRBJ2-2; the D gene is possibly TRBD1 (8 bases). V was shortened by 3 bases and J by 6 bases, with 15 bases between the two germline ends. Germline CDR1 SGHRS, CDR2 YFSETQ. This CDR3 comprises 15 residues. The CDR3 DNA is TGCGCCAGCAGCTCGGGACAGGCGGGGGCCGGGGAGCTGTTTTTT. This encodes CASSSGQAGAGELFF.

The chain couples TRBV6-5 to TRBJ1-1, with 12 bases lining up with TRBD1. V lost 6 bases, J lost 3 bases, and 5 bases stayed unmatched. Per germline, CDR1 MNHEY and CDR2 SVGAGI. The CDR3 is 15 residues long. The DNA for the CDR3 is TGTGCCAGCAGGGGACAGGGGGCAGGGGACACTGAAGCTTTCTTT. Protein: CASRGQGAGDTEAFF.

This clone was seen only once. The J gene is TRBJ2-3, the V gene TRBV7-2; 12 nucleotides match TRBD2. CDR1 and CDR2 from the germline V gene are SGHTA and FQGNSA. Germline trimming cut 0 bases from V and 6 bases from J; bases unmatched to any gene: 7. This CDR3 contains 17 residues. This chain's CDR3 is CASSLAGTSGFVDTQYF. CDR3 bases: TGTGCCAGCAGCTTAGCTGGGACTAGCGGGTTTGTGGATACGCAGTATTTT.

This clone was counted once. The chain has TRBV11-2 and TRBJ2-3; D is unclear. This CDR3 has 16 residues. The germline V gene has CDR1 SGHAT and CDR2 FQNNGV. Trimming stripped 4 bases from V and 0 bases from J, with 14 bases between. In nucleotides, the CDR3 is TGTGCCAGCAGCTACTCCCCCGTGACTAGCACAGATACGCAGTATTTT. It yields the protein CASSYSPVTSTDTQYF.